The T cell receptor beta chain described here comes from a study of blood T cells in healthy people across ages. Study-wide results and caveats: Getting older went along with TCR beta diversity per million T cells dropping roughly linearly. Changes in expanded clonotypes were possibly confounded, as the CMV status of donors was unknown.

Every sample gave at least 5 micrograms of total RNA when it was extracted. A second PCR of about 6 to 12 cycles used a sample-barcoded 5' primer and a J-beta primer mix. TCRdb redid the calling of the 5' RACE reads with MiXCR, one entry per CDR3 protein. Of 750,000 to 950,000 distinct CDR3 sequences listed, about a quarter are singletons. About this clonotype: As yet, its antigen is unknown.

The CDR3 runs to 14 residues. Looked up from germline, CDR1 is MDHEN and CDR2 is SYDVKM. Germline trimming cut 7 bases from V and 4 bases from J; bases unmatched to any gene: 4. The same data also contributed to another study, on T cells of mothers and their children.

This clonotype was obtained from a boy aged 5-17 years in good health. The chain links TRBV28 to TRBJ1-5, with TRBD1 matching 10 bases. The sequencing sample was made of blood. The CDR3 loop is CASIGDRGNQPQHF. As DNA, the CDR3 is TGTGCCAGCATCGGGGACAGGGGAAATCAGCCCCAGCATTTT.